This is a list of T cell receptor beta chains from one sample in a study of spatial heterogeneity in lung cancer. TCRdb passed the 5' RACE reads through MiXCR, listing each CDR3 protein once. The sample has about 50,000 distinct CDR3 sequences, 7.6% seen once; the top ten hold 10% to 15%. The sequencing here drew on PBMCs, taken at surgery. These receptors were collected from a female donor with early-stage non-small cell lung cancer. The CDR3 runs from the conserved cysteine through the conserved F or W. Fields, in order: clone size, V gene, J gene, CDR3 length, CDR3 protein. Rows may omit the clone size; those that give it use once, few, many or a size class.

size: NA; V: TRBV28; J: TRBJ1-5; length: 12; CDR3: CASSFSNQPQHF
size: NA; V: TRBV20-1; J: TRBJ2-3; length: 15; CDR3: CSPRGRGEGTDTQYF
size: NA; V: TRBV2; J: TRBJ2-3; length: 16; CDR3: CASSMSAGGSTDTQYF
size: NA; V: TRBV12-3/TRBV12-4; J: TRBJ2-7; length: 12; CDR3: CASSPNMWLEYF
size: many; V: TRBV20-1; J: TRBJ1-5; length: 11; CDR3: CSACSNQPQHF
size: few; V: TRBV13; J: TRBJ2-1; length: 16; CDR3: CASSLGLQESYNEQFF
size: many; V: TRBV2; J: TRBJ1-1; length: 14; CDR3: CASSQQQGYTEAFF
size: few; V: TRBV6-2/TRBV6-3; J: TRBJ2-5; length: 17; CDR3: CASSPGEGLAGEETQYF
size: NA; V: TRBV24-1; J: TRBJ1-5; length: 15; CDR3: CATSDSAYSNQPQHF
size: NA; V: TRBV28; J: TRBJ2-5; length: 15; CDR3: CASSFRTDYQETQYF